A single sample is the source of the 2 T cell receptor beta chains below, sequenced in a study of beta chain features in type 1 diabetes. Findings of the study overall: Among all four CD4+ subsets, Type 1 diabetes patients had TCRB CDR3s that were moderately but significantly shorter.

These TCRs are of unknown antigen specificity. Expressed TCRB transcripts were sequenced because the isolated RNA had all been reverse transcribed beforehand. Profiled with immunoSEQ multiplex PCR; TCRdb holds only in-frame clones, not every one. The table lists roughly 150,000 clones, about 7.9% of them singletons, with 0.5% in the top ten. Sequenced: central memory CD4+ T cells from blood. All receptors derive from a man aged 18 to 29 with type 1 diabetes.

CDR3 coding DNA: TGTGCCAGCAGACTTGAACAGGGGGCGCAAAATGGCTACACCTTC. As protein: CASRLEQGAQNGYTF. The chain recombines TRBV5-6 with TRBJ1-2; 9 bases fit TRBD1. With V trimmed by 5 bases and J by 6 bases, 11 bases remained unmatched. Germline-derived CDR1 and CDR2 are SGHDT and YYEEEE. CDR3 length: 15 amino acids.

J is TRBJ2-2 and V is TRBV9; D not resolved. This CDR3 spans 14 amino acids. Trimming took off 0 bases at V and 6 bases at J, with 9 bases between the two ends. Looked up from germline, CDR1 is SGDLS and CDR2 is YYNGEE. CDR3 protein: CASSVARSPGELFF. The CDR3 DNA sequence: TGTGCCAGCAGCGTAGCTCGGAGTCCCGGGGAGCTGTTTTTT.